These T cell receptor beta chains were read from a single sample in a study of cytomegalovirus exposure and HLA in healthy donors. Measured with immunoSEQ multiplex PCR; TCRdb has only the in-frame clones, and not every one. The sample carries 60,000 or so clones, roughly nine tenths recorded once. Sequenced input: PBMCs. The receptors come from a woman aged 30 to 39 in good health and CMV-seronegative. CDR3s include the opening cysteine and the closing phenylalanine or tryptophan. Each record gives: D gene, V gene, clone size, J gene, CDR3 length, CDR3 protein, CDR3 DNA. The D gene is left open where the match is weak. Clone size is shown for a subset of rows, as once, few, many or a class of expanded clone.

-	TRBV7-8	-	TRBJ2-7	12	CASSVWPYEQYF	TGTGCCAGCAGCGTGTGGCCCTACGAGCAGTACTTC
-	TRBV11-2	-	TRBJ1-2	15	CASSLGSGVNYGYTF	TGTGCCAGCAGCTTAGGTTCAGGGGTGAACTATGGCTACACCTTC
TRBD1	TRBV2	-	TRBJ1-5	14	CASSPGTARGPQHF	TGTGCCAGCAGCCCCGGGACAGCCCGTGGGCCCCAGCATTTT
-	TRBV15	-	TRBJ1-2	14	CATSGRRGNYGYTF	TGTGCCACCAGCGGTCGCAGGGGAAACTATGGCTACACCTTC
-	TRBV20-1	-	TRBJ2-7	11	CSARDAGEQYF	TGCAGTGCTAGAGATGCCGGCGAGCAGTACTTC
-	TRBV7-3	-	TRBJ1-4	15	CASSPRGGFSEKLFF	TGTGCCAGCAGCCCGAGAGGGGGTTTTAGTGAAAAACTGTTTTTT
-	TRBV12-5	few	TRBJ2-1	17	CASGLVLPDPLEGEQFF	TGTGCTAGTGGTTTGGTCCTACCCGACCCTCTTGAGGGTGAGCAGTTCTTC
-	TRBV4-3	-	TRBJ2-3	18	CASSHSRAGTHPSDTQYF	TGCGCCAGCAGCCATTCTCGGGCGGGAACCCACCCGTCAGATACGCAGTATTTT
TRBD1	TRBV7-9	-	TRBJ1-5	13	CASSRGRNQPQHF	TGTGCCAGCTCCAGGGGGCGGAATCAGCCCCAGCATTTT
-	TRBV5-1	once	TRBJ1-1	15	CASSLLAGSNTEAFF	TGCGCCAGCAGCTTGTTGGCAGGCTCGAACACTGAAGCTTTCTTT
TRBD2	TRBV10-2	-	TRBJ2-3	14	CASSDPSGTDTQYF	TGCGCCAGCAGTGACCCTAGCGGGACAGATACGCAGTATTTT
-	TRBV7-2	-	TRBJ2-1	16	CASSRAGGTYYNEQFF	TGTGCCAGCAGCCGTGCCGGCGGGACTTACTACAATGAGCAGTTCTTC
TRBD2	TRBV7-2	-	TRBJ2-1	15	CASSPLAGYNNEQFF	TGTGCCAGCAGCCCCTTAGCGGGTTATAACAATGAGCAGTTCTTC
TRBD2	TRBV5-1	-	TRBJ2-3	18	CASSLVPLPSGSGDTQYF	TGCGCCAGCAGCTTGGTGCCCCTTCCTAGCGGGAGCGGGGATACGCAGTATTTT
-	TRBV5-4	-	TRBJ2-7	15	CASSPPGGISYEQYF	TGTGCCAGCAGCCCCCCCGGGGGAATCTCCTACGAGCAGTACTTC
-	TRBV28	-	TRBJ2-5	11	CASSSQETQYF	TGTGCCAGCAGCAGCCAAGAGACCCAGTACTTC
-	TRBV7-6	-	TRBJ1-1	9	CASSSGQNF	TGTGCCAGCAGCTCCGGACAAAACTTT
-	TRBV9	-	TRBJ2-1	16	CASSVGGGEPGNEQFF	TGTGCCAGCAGCGTGGGTGGTGGGGAGCCGGGTAATGAGCAGTTCTTC
-	TRBV7-9	-	TRBJ1-1	14	CASSFSGASTEAFF	TGTGCCAGCAGCTTCTCAGGGGCGAGCACTGAAGCTTTCTTT
TRBD2	TRBV10-3	-	TRBJ2-1	15	CAISDSRLAGNEQFF	TGTGCCATCAGTGATTCAAGACTAGCTGGCAATGAGCAGTTCTTC
-	TRBV7-9	-	TRBJ1-2	12	CASSSRERGYTF	TGTGCCAGCAGCTCCAGGGAACGCGGCTACACCTTC
TRBD1	TRBV18	-	TRBJ2-1	16	CASSPPGQGIVQGQFF	TGTGCCAGCTCACCACCCGGACAGGGGATTGTACAGGGGCAGTTCTTC
-	TRBV20-1	once	TRBJ1-1	11	CSAYRETEAFF	TGCAGTGCTTACAGGGAGACTGAAGCTTTCTTT
TRBD1	TRBV19	once	TRBJ1-2	15	CASSTRDRANYGYTF	TGTGCCAGTAGTACCCGGGACAGAGCTAACTATGGCTACACCTTC
TRBD2	TRBV5-1	-	TRBJ2-5	14	CASNQGAGDETQYF	TGCGCCAGCAATCAGGGCGCGGGAGACGAGACCCAGTACTTC
TRBD2	TRBV7-8	-	TRBJ2-7	15	CASSLDAGEVAEQYF	TGTGCCAGCAGCTTAGACGCGGGAGAAGTAGCCGAGCAGTACTTC
-	TRBV20-1	-	TRBJ2-1	11	CSRSRGNEQFF	TGCAGTCGGAGTAGGGGTAATGAGCAGTTCTTC
TRBD2	TRBV27	-	TRBJ2-2	15	CASSFAGEGTGELFF	TGTGCCAGCAGTTTCGCGGGAGAGGGTACCGGGGAGCTGTTTTTT
-	TRBV13	-	TRBJ2-7	16	CASSPESRHNSYEQYF	TGTGCCAGCAGCCCAGAGAGCAGGCATAACTCCTACGAGCAGTACTTC
-	TRBV18	-	TRBJ1-2	17	CASSPQRETGGSSVYTF	TGTGCCAGCTCACCACAGAGGGAGACGGGGGGATCTTCCGTCTACACCTTC
-	TRBV9	-	TRBJ2-3	14	CASSVTGSTDTQYF	TGTGCCAGCAGCGTTACGGGGTCCACAGATACGCAGTATTTT
-	TRBV6-6	-	TRBJ1-5	14	CASSSTWSGGLQHF	TGTGCCAGCAGTTCCACTTGGAGCGGCGGGCTCCAGCATTTT
-	TRBV6-6	-	TRBJ1-2	14	CASSYSMGDYGYTF	TGTGCCAGCAGTTACTCGATGGGAGACTATGGCTACACCTTC
TRBD1	TRBV5-4	-	TRBJ2-3	14	CASTKGQGTDTQYF	TGTGCCAGCACCAAGGGACAGGGCACAGATACGCAGTATTTT
-	TRBV6-1	-	TRBJ2-5	14	CASSDRGTGETQYF	TGTGCCAGCAGTGACAGGGGAACCGGAGAGACCCAGTACTTC
TRBD1	TRBV5-6	-	TRBJ1-2	16	CASSLGNDRGDYGYTF	TGTGCCAGCAGCTTGGGGAACGACAGGGGAGACTATGGCTACACCTTC
-	TRBV9	-	TRBJ2-3	15	CASSFLHQSTDTQYF	TGTGCCAGCAGCTTCCTCCATCAGAGCACAGATACGCAGTATTTT
TRBD2	TRBV27	few	TRBJ2-1	15	CASSLSGGGRSGQFF	TGTGCCAGCAGTTTATCCGGGGGGGGGAGGTCAGGGCAGTTCTTC
-	TRBV18	-	TRBJ1-3	14	CASSPASSGNTIYF	TGTGCCAGCTCACCAGCCAGCTCTGGAAACACCATATATTTT
TRBD2	TRBV7-8	-	TRBJ2-3	18	CASSLELRDYQKGNTQYF	TGTGCCAGCAGCTTAGAATTGCGGGACTACCAAAAGGGAAATACGCAGTATTTT
TRBD2	TRBV27	-	TRBJ2-3	20	CASSLYRLAAGEPGLSTQYF	TGTGCCAGCAGTTTATACAGGTTGGCAGCGGGAGAGCCTGGACTTAGTACGCAGTATTTT
-	TRBV5-5	once	TRBJ1-5	15	CASSLERDNIQPQHF	TGTGCCAGCAGCTTGGAGAGGGATAATATACAGCCCCAGCATTTT
-	TRBV9	-	TRBJ1-1	14	CASSRVIGGTEAFF	TGTGCCAGCAGCCGCGTCATAGGGGGAACTGAAGCTTTCTTT
TRBD1	TRBV2	-	TRBJ1-1	14	CASGRQGQNTEAFF	TGTGCCAGCGGACGACAGGGTCAGAACACTGAAGCTTTCTTT
-	TRBV27	-	TRBJ2-3	13	CASSNAFGDTQYF	TGTGCCAGCAGCAACGCATTCGGTGATACGCAGTATTTT
TRBD2	TRBV5-8	-	TRBJ2-1	17	CASRMEQSGRPFNEQFF	TGTGCCAGCAGGATGGAGCAAAGCGGGAGGCCGTTCAATGAGCAGTTCTTC
TRBD2	TRBV9	once	TRBJ2-5	16	CASSPGGLAGGETQYF	TGTGCCAGCAGCCCAGGGGGACTAGCGGGAGGAGAGACCCAGTACTTC
TRBD1	TRBV7-3	-	TRBJ1-2	15	CASSSGTGGVYGYTF	TGTGCCAGCAGCTCCGGGACAGGGGGCGTATATGGCTACACCTTC
-	TRBV7-8	-	TRBJ1-1	15	CASSRQTVYLTEAFF	TGTGCCAGCAGCAGACAGACAGTTTATTTGACTGAAGCTTTCTTT
TRBD1	TRBV2	-	TRBJ2-3	15	CASSKDRAYTDTQYF	TGTGCCAGCAGTAAAGACAGGGCATACACAGATACGCAGTATTTT
TRBD1	TRBV27	-	TRBJ1-4	17	CASSRRPGTGEGEKLFF	TGTGCCAGCAGTCGGCGTCCCGGGACAGGGGAGGGCGAAAAACTGTTTTTT
-	TRBV11-2	once	TRBJ2-3	14	CASGRGRGTDTQYF	TGTGCCAGCGGAAGGGGGAGAGGCACAGATACGCAGTATTTT
TRBD2	TRBV5-8	-	TRBJ2-1	16	CASSRSTSGAYNEQFF	TGTGCCAGCAGCCGTTCCACTAGCGGCGCTTACAATGAGCAGTTCTTC
-	TRBV30	once	TRBJ2-7	10	CAWGLYEQYF	TGTGCCTGGGGACTTTACGAGCAGTACTTC
-	TRBV11-2	-	TRBJ2-7	12	CASSIRGYEQYF	TGTGCCAGCAGCATCCGGGGCTACGAGCAGTACTTC